In this sample, the clone carrying this TCR beta chain turned up a few times. The antigen remains undetermined. This entry is derived from a study of beta chain features in type 1 diabetes. The study, taken as a whole, reports: Whether TCRB rearrangement is influenced by HLA type was left unresolved in this analysis.

The whole isolated RNA underwent reverse transcription, so sequencing captured expressed TCRB transcripts. TCRdb's table, derived via immunoSEQ multiplex PCR, lists solely in-frame clones and lacks some. This sample carries around 430,000 clones, 30% of them seen once, and the ten largest clones take around 0.065%. Sequencing used naive CD4+ T cells from blood. The source is a man aged 18 to 30 in good health.

CDR3: CASSRYRDSNTEAFF. The CDR3 DNA is TGTGCCAGCAGCAGGTACCGGGACAGTAACACTGAAGCTTTCTTT. The chain uses TRBV7-9 and TRBJ1-1; 7 nucleotides line up with TRBD1. This CDR3 has 15 amino acids. V lost 5 bases and J lost 2; bases outside the gene matches: 8. CDR1 is SEHNR and CDR2 is FQNEAQ in the germline V gene (reference sequence).